A single T cell receptor beta chain is shown here with its context. The same CDR3 is also encoded by other DNA sequences in this sample. Source study methods: Reference gene primer amplification gave nucleated cell count estimates. Sequencing used immunoSEQ multiplex PCR; TCRdb keeps in-frame clones, though not all of them. The DNA gave D and trimming, while V, J and clone size come from that table. The data contain fewer than 150,000 clones, just under 90% of them singletons. This entry is derived from a study of blood T cell repertoires in COVID-19. About the study: From the United States, Italy and Spain came samples of acute and convalescent COVID-19. From T cells, B-cell-depleted T cells, or PBMCs came the material, which was cDNA or gDNA.

The specimen was peripheral blood. This sequence was found in a woman aged 40 to 50 with acute or convalescent COVID-19.

CDR3 nucleotide sequence: TGCGCCAGCAGCTTGGGGGGAGGAACTAATGAAAAACTGTTTTTT. This encodes CASSLGGGTNEKLFF. The chain recombines TRBV5-1 with TRBJ1-4, with D hard to call. The CDR3 spans 15 residues. Germline V gene data show CDR1 as SGHRS and CDR2 as YFSETQ. V lost 0 bases to trimming and J lost 1 base, with 7 bases between them.